The rows below give T cell receptor beta chains drawn from one sample of a study of beta chain features in type 1 diabetes. Assay used: immunoSEQ multiplex PCR; TCRdb lists only in-frame clones, some missing. The sample includes hundreds of thousands of clones, about 14% of them seen just once. Sequencing used naive CD4+ T cells from blood. Receptors originate from a man younger than 30 with type 1 diabetes. CDR3s leave out the opening cysteine and the closing phenylalanine or tryptophan. Some rows have no size entry. The others give once, few or many, or a class for an expanded clone.

ARKWGPGEAF - TRBJ1-1 TRBV30
SARDRGRVNEQY - TRBJ2-7 TRBV29-1
ASSLALAGGYNEQF - TRBJ2-1 TRBV7-2
ASSMSDEQY - TRBJ2-7 TRBV19
ASSLLGGQDEQF few TRBJ2-1 TRBV18
ASSNQQGQY - TRBJ2-5 TRBV19
AGNPRTEMNTEAF - TRBJ1-1 TRBV30
AVGRDSRTDTQY few TRBJ2-3 TRBV30
ASSQGVNTGELF - TRBJ2-2 TRBV14
ASSSRETQY few TRBJ2-5 TRBV19
ASTRLAGAGNEQF - TRBJ2-1 TRBV2
ASSAQTSSSYEQY - TRBJ2-7 TRBV6-5
SVTENEQF few TRBJ2-1 TRBV29-1
ASSVGGSGETQY - TRBJ2-5 TRBV9
ASSPRDRDTEAF few TRBJ1-1 TRBV5-1
SVGRANEKLF few TRBJ1-4 TRBV29-1
SVAPGAGETQY few TRBJ2-5 TRBV29-1
ASNRGGSNNEQF - TRBJ2-1 TRBV6-1
AWSRDRGNTQY - TRBJ2-3 TRBV30
ATSRGQGGETQY few TRBJ2-5 TRBV15
ASSLTGSETQY few TRBJ2-5 TRBV5-1
ASSYSDQPQH - TRBJ1-5 TRBV6-6
ASSSPGGKAEAF - TRBJ1-1 TRBV6-5
AWKEGYEQY - TRBJ2-7 TRBV30
ASSPSGGRQPQH few TRBJ1-5 TRBV28
ASSSTGGYYGYT - TRBJ1-2 TRBV6-5
ASSLEVAGELF - TRBJ2-2 TRBV5-1
AWRPWGGSSYNEQF few TRBJ2-1 TRBV30
ASSPQVSGDADTQY few TRBJ2-3 TRBV9
ASSLGTGSYGYT - TRBJ1-2 TRBV7-2
ASRSGTGSPNTIY - TRBJ1-3 TRBV9
ASSLELVGGPQH - TRBJ1-5 TRBV7-9
ASRITGAGTDTQY - TRBJ2-3 TRBV25-1
ASSPLAGGGNEQF - TRBJ2-1 TRBV5-1
ASSERAGGTPIYGYT - TRBJ1-2 TRBV9
AWCVLKDSPLH once TRBJ1-6 TRBV30
ASRDRGPYEQY - TRBJ2-7 TRBV2
ASSPRKREGLNEQF few TRBJ2-1 TRBV7-9
SAGTLAGGTDTQY few TRBJ2-3 TRBV29-1
ASREAGARSYEQY few TRBJ2-7 TRBV7-2
ASSYSEGMDGELF - TRBJ2-2 TRBV6-6